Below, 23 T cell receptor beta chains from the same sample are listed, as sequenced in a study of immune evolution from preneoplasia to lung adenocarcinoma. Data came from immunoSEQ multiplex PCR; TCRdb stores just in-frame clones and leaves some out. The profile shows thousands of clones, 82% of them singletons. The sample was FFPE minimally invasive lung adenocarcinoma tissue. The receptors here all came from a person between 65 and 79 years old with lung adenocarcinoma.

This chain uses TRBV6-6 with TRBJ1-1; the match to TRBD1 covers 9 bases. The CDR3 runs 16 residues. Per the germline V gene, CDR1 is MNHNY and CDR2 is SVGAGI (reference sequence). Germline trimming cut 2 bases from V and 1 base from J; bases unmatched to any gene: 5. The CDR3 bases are TGTGCCAGCAGTTACCCGGACAGGGGCCAGAACACTGAAGCTTTCTTT. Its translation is CASSYPDRGQNTEAFF.

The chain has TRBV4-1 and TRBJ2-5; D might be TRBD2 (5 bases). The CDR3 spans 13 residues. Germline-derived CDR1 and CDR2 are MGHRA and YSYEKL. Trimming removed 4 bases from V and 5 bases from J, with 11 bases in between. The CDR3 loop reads CASSPPSGETQYF. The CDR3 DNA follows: TGCGCCAGCAGCCCCCCCTCGGGGGAGACCCAGTACTTC.

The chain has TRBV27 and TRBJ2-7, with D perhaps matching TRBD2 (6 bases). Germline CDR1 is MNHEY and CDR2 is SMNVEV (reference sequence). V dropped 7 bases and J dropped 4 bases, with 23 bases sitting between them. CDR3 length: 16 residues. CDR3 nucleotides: TGTGCCAGCACCCCCCTGTGGGCGGGGCCCAGTTACGAGCAGTACTTC. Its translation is CASTPLWAGPSYEQYF.

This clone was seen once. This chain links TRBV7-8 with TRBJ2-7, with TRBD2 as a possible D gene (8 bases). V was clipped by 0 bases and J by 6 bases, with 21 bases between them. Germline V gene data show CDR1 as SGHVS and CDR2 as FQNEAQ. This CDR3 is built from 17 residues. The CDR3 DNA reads TGTGCCAGCAGCTTAGCGCAGGGGGTAGCGGGACGTCCCGAGCAGTACTTC. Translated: CASSLAQGVAGRPEQYF.

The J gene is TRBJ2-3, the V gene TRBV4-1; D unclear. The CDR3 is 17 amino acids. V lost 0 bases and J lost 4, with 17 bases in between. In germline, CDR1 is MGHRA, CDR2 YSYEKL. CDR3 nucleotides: TGCGCCAGCAGCCAAGAATCTCGCCTGTCTCATTCAGATACGCAGTATTTT. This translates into CASSQESRLSHSDTQYF.

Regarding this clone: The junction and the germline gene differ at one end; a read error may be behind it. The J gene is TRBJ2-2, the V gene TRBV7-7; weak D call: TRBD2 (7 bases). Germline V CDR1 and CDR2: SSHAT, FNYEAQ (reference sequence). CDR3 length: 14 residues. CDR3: CASSPRGGTGELFF. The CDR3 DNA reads TGTGCTAGCAGTCCGAGGGGGGGTACCGGGGAGCTGTTTTTT.

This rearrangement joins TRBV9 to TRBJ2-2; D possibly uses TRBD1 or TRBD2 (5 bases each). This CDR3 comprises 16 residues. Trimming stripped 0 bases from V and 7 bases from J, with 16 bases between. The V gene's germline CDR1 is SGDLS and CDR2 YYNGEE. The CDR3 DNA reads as TGTGCCAGCAGCGTAGATTTGGGGGTTTCTGGCGGGGAGCTGTTTTTT. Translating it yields CASSVDLGVSGGELFF.

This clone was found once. The CDR3 sequence is CASSEGLAANYEQYF. CDR3 bases: TGTGCCAGCAGTGAAGGTCTAGCAGCCAACTACGAGCAGTACTTC. The J gene is TRBJ2-7, the V gene TRBV6-1, with D possibly matching TRBD2 (5 bases). Germline CDR1 and CDR2: MNHNS and SASEGT. The ends were cut back, 1 base at V and 3 bases at J, with 13 bases in the middle. The CDR3 has 15 amino acids.

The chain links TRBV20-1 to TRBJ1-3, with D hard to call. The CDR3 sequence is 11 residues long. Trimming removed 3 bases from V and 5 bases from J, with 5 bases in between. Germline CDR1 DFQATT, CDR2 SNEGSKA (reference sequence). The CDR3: CSASHRNTIYF. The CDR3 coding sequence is TGCAGTGCTAGCCATCGAAACACCATATATTTT.

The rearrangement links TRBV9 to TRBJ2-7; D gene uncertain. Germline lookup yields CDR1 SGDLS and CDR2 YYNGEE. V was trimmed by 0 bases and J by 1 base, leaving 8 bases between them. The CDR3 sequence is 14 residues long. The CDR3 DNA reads TGTGCCAGCAGCGTAGGACGGATTTCCTACGAGCAGTACTTC. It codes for CASSVGRISYEQYF.

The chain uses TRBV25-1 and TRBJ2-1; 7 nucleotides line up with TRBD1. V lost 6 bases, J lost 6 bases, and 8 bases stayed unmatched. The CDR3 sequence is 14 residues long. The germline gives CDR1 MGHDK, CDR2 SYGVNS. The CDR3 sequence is CASRGDSGSNEQFF. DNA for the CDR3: TGTGCCAGCAGGGGGGACAGTGGAAGCAATGAGCAGTTCTTC.

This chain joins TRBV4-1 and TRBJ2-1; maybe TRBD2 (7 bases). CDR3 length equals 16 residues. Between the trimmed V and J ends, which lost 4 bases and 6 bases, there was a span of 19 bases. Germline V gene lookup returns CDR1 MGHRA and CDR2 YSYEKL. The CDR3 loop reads CASSPGQGRTSNEQFF. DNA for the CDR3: TGCGCCAGCAGCCCCGGGCAGGGGAGGACTAGCAATGAGCAGTTCTTC.

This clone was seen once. The CDR3 reads CASSLGGGETDTQYF. CDR3 coding DNA: TGTGCCAGCAGCCTCGGGGGGGGTGAGACAGATACGCAGTATTTT. J is TRBJ2-3 and V is TRBV11-1; 8 bases are shared with TRBD2. The length of the CDR3 is 15 residues. The V gene's germline CDR1 is SGHAT and CDR2 FQDESV (reference sequence). With V trimmed by 5 bases and J by 3 bases, 7 bases remained unmatched. Together with reference TRBV11-1 and TRBJ2-3, the CDR3 gives the full variable domain: EAEVAQSPRYKITEKSQAVAFWCDPISGHATLYWYRQILGQGPELLVQFQDESVVDDSQLPKDRFSAERLKGVDSTLKIQPAELGDSAMYLCASSLGGGETDTQYFGPGTRLTVL.

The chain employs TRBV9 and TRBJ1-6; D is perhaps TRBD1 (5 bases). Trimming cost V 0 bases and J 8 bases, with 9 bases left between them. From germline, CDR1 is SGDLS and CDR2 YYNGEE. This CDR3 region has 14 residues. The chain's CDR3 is CASSVGQSDSPLHF. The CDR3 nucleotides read TGTGCCAGCAGCGTAGGACAGTCTGATTCACCCCTCCACTTT.

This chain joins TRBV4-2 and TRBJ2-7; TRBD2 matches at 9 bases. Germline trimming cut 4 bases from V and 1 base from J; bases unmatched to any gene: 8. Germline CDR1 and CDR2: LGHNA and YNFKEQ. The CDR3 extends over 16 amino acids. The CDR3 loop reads CASSLSGRYLSYEQYF. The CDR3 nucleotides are TGTGCCAGCAGCCTGAGCGGGAGGTATCTATCCTACGAGCAGTACTTC.

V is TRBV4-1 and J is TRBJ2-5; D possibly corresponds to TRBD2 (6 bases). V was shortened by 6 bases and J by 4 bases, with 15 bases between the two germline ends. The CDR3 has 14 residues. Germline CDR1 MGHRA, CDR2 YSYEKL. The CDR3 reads CASRRGLLGETQYF. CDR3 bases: TGCGCCAGCAGGCGGGGCCTATTGGGAGAGACCCAGTACTTC.

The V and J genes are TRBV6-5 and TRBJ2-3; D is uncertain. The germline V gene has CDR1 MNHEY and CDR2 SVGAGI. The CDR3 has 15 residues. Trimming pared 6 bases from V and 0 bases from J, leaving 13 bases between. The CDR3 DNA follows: TGTGCCAGCAGCCCCACGGATTATAGCACAGATACGCAGTATTTT. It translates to CASSPTDYSTDTQYF.

The CDR3 bases are TGCAGCGTTGTGGGCCAACAGGCCCCAGGAGGCTACACCTTC. It specifies CSVVGQQAPGGYTF. This chain uses TRBV29-1 with TRBJ1-2; D is perhaps TRBD1 (5 bases). Trimming left V 4 bases short and J 8 bases short, with 20 bases between. Germline V lookup: CDR1 SQVTM, CDR2 ANQGSEA. This CDR3 comprises 14 residues.

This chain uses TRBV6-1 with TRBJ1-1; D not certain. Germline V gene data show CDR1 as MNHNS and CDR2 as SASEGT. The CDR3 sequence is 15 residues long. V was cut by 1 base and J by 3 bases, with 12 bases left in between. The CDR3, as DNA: TGTGCCAGCAGTGAAGGCGTGGTCGAACACACTGAAGCTTTCTTT. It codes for CASSEGVVEHTEAFF.

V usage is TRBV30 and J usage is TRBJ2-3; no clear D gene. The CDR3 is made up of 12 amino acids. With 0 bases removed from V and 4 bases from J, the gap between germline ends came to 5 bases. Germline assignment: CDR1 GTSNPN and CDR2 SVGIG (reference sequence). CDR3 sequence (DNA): TGTGCCTGGAGTGTACTGGCAGATACGCAGTATTTT. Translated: CAWSVLADTQYF.

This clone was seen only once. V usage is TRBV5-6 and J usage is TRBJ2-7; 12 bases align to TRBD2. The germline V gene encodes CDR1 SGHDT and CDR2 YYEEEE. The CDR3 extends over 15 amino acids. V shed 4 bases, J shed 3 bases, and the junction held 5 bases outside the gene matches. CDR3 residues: CASSASGRAFYEQYF. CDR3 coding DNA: TGTGCCAGCAGCGCTAGCGGGAGGGCCTTCTACGAGCAGTACTTC.

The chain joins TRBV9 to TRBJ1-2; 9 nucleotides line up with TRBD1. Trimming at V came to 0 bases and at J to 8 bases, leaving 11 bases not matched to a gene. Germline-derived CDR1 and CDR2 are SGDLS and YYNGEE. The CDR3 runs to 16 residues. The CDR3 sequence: CASSVEFGGQGEGYTF. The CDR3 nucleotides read TGTGCCAGCAGCGTAGAATTTGGGGGACAGGGAGAAGGCTACACCTTC.

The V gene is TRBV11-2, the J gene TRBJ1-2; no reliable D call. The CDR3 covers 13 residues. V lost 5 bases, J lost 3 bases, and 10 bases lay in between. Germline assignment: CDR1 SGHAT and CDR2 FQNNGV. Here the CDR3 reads CASSNLRDYGYTF. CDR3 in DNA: TGTGCCAGCAGCAACCTTCGGGACTATGGCTACACCTTC.